The clone carrying this T cell receptor beta chain was seen many times. This sample was included in a study of early T cells in non-severe SARS-CoV-2 infection. Each single cDNA molecule received a unique molecular identifier. One entry per CDR3 protein, called by TCRdb with MiXCR from the 5' RACE reads. The table has 55,000 or so distinct CDR3 sequences, approximately 10% seen once. With 5 bases removed from V and 4 bases from J, the gap between germline ends came to 12 bases. Germline V gene lookup returns CDR1 SGHNT and CDR2 YYREEE (reference sequence). This CDR3 region has 13 residues. The source is an adult who was a healthcare worker with PCR-confirmed SARS-CoV-2 infection or an uninfected control (not recorded which). The chain couples TRBV5-4 to TRBJ1-1; no reliable D call. Sequences were obtained from whole blood. CDR3 sequence: CASSSGGGTEAFF. CDR3 in DNA: TGTGCCAGCAGTTCCGGAGGAGGCACTGAAGCTTTCTTT.